These 14 T cell receptor beta chains were all obtained from the same sample, sequenced in a study of blood T cell repertoires in COVID-19. TCRdb's copy holds only in-frame clones and misses some; the assay was immunoSEQ multiplex PCR. Of about 250,000 clones listed, approximately 86% were seen once; the top ten hold under 5.5%. The sequenced sample consisted of peripheral blood. The receptors were sampled from a woman older than 75 with active or convalescent COVID-19.

This chain connects TRBV9 to TRBJ2-7, with a possible D match to TRBD1 (5 bases). CDR3 length equals 14 residues. CDR1 and CDR2 from the germline V gene are SGDLS and YYNGEE. V lost 0 bases and J lost 2, with 9 bases in between. The CDR3 region has the DNA TGTGCCAGCAGCGTAGGACAGATAACCTACGAGCAGTACTTC. It yields the protein CASSVGQITYEQYF.

The chain couples TRBV7-2 to TRBJ1-2, with D tentatively TRBD1 (6 bases). With 5 bases removed from V and 4 bases from J, the gap between germline ends came to 14 bases. This CDR3 spans 14 amino acids. Germline assignment: CDR1 SGHTA and CDR2 FQGNSA. CDR3 nucleotides: TGTGCCAGCAGCCCCCTCGGACAGACCTATGGCTACACCTTC. Protein sequence: CASSPLGQTYGYTF.

The gene calls are TRBV28 and TRBJ2-7, with a tentative D call TRBD1 (6 bases). CDR1 MDHEN and CDR2 SYDVKM come from the germline V gene. V dropped 2 bases and J dropped 2 bases, with 13 bases sitting between them. This CDR3 contains 15 residues. The CDR3 protein is CASSLATGQPYEQYF. The CDR3, as DNA: TGTGCCAGCAGTTTAGCGACTGGACAGCCCTACGAGCAGTACTTC.

This clone has more than one count but fewer than ten. This rearrangement joins TRBV5-1 to TRBJ1-3, with D uncertain. CDR1 is SGHRS and CDR2 is YFSETQ in the germline V gene. V was clipped by 1 base and J by 0 bases, with 11 bases between them. This CDR3 has 16 residues. The CDR3 DNA sequence: TGCGCCAGCAGCTTGCTTCCCGGTCACTCTGGAAACACCATATATTTT. Translation: CASSLLPGHSGNTIYF.

The chain carries TRBV28 and TRBJ2-3, with TRBD2 matching over 10 bases. Trimming removed 8 bases from V and 3 bases from J; junction bases left unmatched: 11. Germline V gene lookup returns CDR1 MDHEN and CDR2 SYDVKM. The CDR3 is 16 amino acids. The CDR3 spells CASRRLAGVVTDTQYF. CDR3 nucleotides: TGTGCCAGCCGCCGTCTAGCGGGAGTGGTAACAGATACGCAGTATTTT.

V gene TRBV7-8 combines with J gene TRBJ1-1; D is undetermined. V was cut by 3 bases and J by 11 bases, with 16 bases left in between. The CDR3 loop spans 13 amino acids. Germline V CDR1 and CDR2: SGHVS, FQNEAQ. This CDR3 reads CASSLWRNNGAFF. CDR3 nucleotides: TGTGCCAGCAGCTTGTGGCGAAACAACGGGGCTTTCTTT.

The J gene is TRBJ2-5, the V gene TRBV7-9, with D possibly being TRBD2 (5 bases). CDR3 length: 14 amino acids. Per germline, CDR1 SEHNR and CDR2 FQNEAQ (reference sequence). Trimming removed 1 base at V and 5 bases at J, with 11 bases between. The CDR3 here is CASSLDARGETQYF. In DNA, the CDR3 is TGTGCCAGCAGCTTAGATGCCCGAGGGGAGACCCAGTACTTC.

The chain recombines TRBV6-5 with TRBJ1-1, with D tentatively TRBD1 (6 bases). The V and J ends lost 8 bases and 5 bases respectively, with 15 bases between them. This CDR3 has 13 amino acids. Germline-derived CDR1 and CDR2 are MNHEY and SVGAGI. The CDR3 protein is CASRATGFTEAFF. The CDR3 DNA sequence: TGTGCCAGCCGGGCTACAGGGTTTACTGAAGCTTTCTTT.

J is TRBJ1-1 and V is TRBV29-1; D might be TRBD1 (6 bases). V was clipped by 4 bases and J by 4 bases, with 10 bases between them. Germline CDR1 SQVTM, CDR2 ANQGSEA. CDR3 length: 12 amino acids. CDR3 nucleotides: TGCAGCGTTGGGGGGCAGGCCACTGAAGCTTTCTTT. This translates into CSVGGQATEAFF.

This clone came up a few times. V is TRBV28 and J is TRBJ1-2; possible D gene TRBD1, 6 bases. This CDR3 contains 15 residues. From germline, CDR1 is MDHEN and CDR2 SYDVKM. The V gene lost 5 bases and the J gene lost 6 bases, with 19 bases spanning the gap. The CDR3 sequence is CASSQFRAGDNGYTF. The CDR3 bases are TGTGCCAGCAGTCAATTCAGGGCAGGGGACAATGGCTACACCTTC.

The chain has TRBV5-1 and TRBJ1-4, with TRBD1 matching 9 bases. With V trimmed by 3 bases and J by 5 bases, 2 bases remained unmatched. CDR3 length equals 14 residues. Germline values: CDR1 SGHRS, CDR2 YFSETQ. The CDR3, as DNA: TGCGCCAGCAGCTCCGGGACAGGGAATGAAAAACTGTTTTTT. Translating gives CASSSGTGNEKLFF.

This clone occurred a few times. The chain is built from TRBV19 and TRBJ1-2; perhaps TRBD1 as D (6 bases). The germline V and J ends were trimmed by 1 base and 6 bases, with 18 bases remaining between them. The CDR3 has 16 amino acids. Germline CDR1 LNHDA, CDR2 SQIVND (reference sequence). CDR3 sequence: CASSIVLTGSLNGYTF. CDR3 DNA: TGTGCCAGTAGTATAGTCCTGACAGGAAGCCTAAATGGCTACACCTTC.

The rearrangement links TRBV5-1 to TRBJ1-3; no reliable D call. Trimming removed 0 bases at V and 0 bases at J, with 7 bases between. There are 15 residues in the CDR3. Germline lookup yields CDR1 SGHRS and CDR2 YFSETQ. The CDR3 DNA follows: TGCGCCAGCAGCTTGGAAGCAAACTCTGGAAACACCATATATTTT. This translates into CASSLEANSGNTIYF.

V and J are TRBV4-1 and TRBJ2-5; TRBD2 matches 9 bases. V shed 0 bases and J 5 bases; nucleotides not matched to a gene: 7. This CDR3 has 16 residues. The germline V gene encodes CDR1 MGHRA and CDR2 YSYEKL. DNA of the CDR3: TGCGCCAGCAGCCAAGAAAATAGCGGGGGATTGGAGACCCAGTACTTC. Protein: CASSQENSGGLETQYF.